Below, 16 T cell receptor beta chains from the same sample are listed, as sequenced in a study of OX40 agonist ivuxolimab in advanced cancers. This table comes from immunoSEQ multiplex PCR, and its TCRdb copy is limited to in-frame clones, with some not included. The data contain tens of thousands of clones, roughly 90% of them singletons. The sample here was CD4+ or CD8+ T cells sorted from blood, taken in a trial of the OX40 agonist ivuxolimab. Every receptor here comes from an adult with an advanced solid tumor such as melanoma, head and neck, liver or kidney cancer.

The rearrangement joins TRBV7-9 to TRBJ2-2; the D gene is possibly TRBD2 (6 bases). This CDR3 contains 15 residues. Trimming cost V 8 bases and J 0 bases, with 13 bases left between them. CDR1 and CDR2 from the germline V gene are SEHNR and FQNEAQ (reference sequence). The CDR3 DNA reads as TGTGCCAGCCCCACGGGGGACGCGAACACCGGGGAGCTGTTTTTT. As protein: CASPTGDANTGELFF. Combining the CDR3 with reference TRBV7-9 and TRBJ2-2 gives the whole variable domain DTGVSQNPRHKITKRGQNVTFRCDPISEHNRLYWYRQTLGQGPEFLTYFQNEAQLEKSRLLSDRFSAERPKGSFSTLEIQRTEQGDSAMYLCASPTGDANTGELFFGEGSRLTVL.

The chain carries TRBV7-9 and TRBJ2-7; D is possibly TRBD1 or TRBD2 (5 bases each). V dropped 7 bases and J dropped 0 bases, with 16 bases sitting between them. Germline V gene lookup returns CDR1 SEHNR and CDR2 FQNEAQ (reference sequence). The CDR3 is made up of 15 amino acids. The CDR3 is CASIDGRESSYEQYF. CDR3 DNA sequence: TGTGCCAGCATCGACGGCAGGGAGAGCTCCTACGAGCAGTACTTC.

The chain has TRBV19 and TRBJ1-1, with D perhaps matching TRBD1 (5 bases). Trimming removed 3 bases from V and 0 bases from J, with 8 bases in between. Germline V lookup: CDR1 LNHDA, CDR2 SQIVND (reference sequence). The CDR3 loop spans 14 amino acids. In DNA form, the CDR3 reads TGTGCCAGTAGTATTGCGGGGCTGAACACTGAAGCTTTCTTT. Protein product: CASSIAGLNTEAFF.

V is TRBV2 and J is TRBJ2-6, with D unresolved. V was cut by 6 bases and J by 4 bases, with 7 bases left in between. Germline assignment: CDR1 SNHLY and CDR2 FYNNEI. This CDR3 region has 13 residues. The CDR3 is CASSLNGANVLTF. The CDR3, as DNA: TGTGCCAGCAGCTTAAACGGGGCCAACGTCCTGACTTTC.

The rearrangement uses TRBV7-2 and TRBJ2-7; no firm D call. The CDR3 loop spans 13 amino acids. Germline V lookup: CDR1 SGHTA, CDR2 FQGNSA. The ends were cut back, 3 bases at V and 1 base at J, with 7 bases in the middle. CDR3 amino acids: CASSFGSSYEQYF. Here the CDR3 DNA reads TGTGCCAGCAGCTTTGGCTCTTCCTACGAGCAGTACTTC.

This clone was seen just once. The chain's CDR3 is CASREQYF. Here the CDR3 DNA reads TGTGCCAGCAGAGAGCAGTACTTC. This rearrangement joins TRBV9 to TRBJ2-7, with D uncertain. CDR3 size: 8 residues. Trimming shortened V by 5 bases and J by 7 bases, and 1 base separated the two germline ends. The germline V gene has CDR1 SGDLS and CDR2 YYNGEE.

V and J are TRBV14 and TRBJ2-2, with no clear D. Germline-derived CDR1 and CDR2 are SGHDN and FVKESK. Trimming took off 5 bases at V and 2 bases at J, with 3 bases between the two ends. The CDR3 length is 12 residues. The CDR3 sequence: CASSYNTGELFF. CDR3 coding DNA: TGTGCCAGCAGCTACAACACCGGGGAGCTGTTTTTT.

V usage is TRBV7-6 and J usage is TRBJ2-3, with D perhaps matching TRBD1 or TRBD2 (5 bases each). The CDR3 length is 15 residues. Germline values: CDR1 SGHVS, CDR2 FNYEAQ. Trimming pared 3 bases from V and 0 bases from J, leaving 10 bases between. The DNA for the CDR3 is TGTGCCAGCAGCTTGTCGGGACGCAGCACAGATACGCAGTATTTT. It codes for CASSLSGRSTDTQYF.

The chain employs TRBV5-1 and TRBJ2-1; 13 bases agree with TRBD2. This CDR3 spans 15 amino acids. The germline V gene encodes CDR1 SGHRS and CDR2 YFSETQ. Trimming cost V 4 bases and J 7 bases; bases outside gene matches: 5. CDR3 in DNA: TGCGCCAGCAGCACGGGACTAGCGGGATTGAATGAGCAGTTCTTC. It specifies CASSTGLAGLNEQFF.

V usage is TRBV7-9 and J usage is TRBJ2-1; 12 bases align to TRBD2. With V trimmed by 2 bases and J by 2 bases, 10 bases remained unmatched. Germline V CDR1 and CDR2: SEHNR, FQNEAQ (reference sequence). CDR3 length: 19 residues. The CDR3 reads CASSLTLVASGRAYNEQFF. The CDR3 DNA follows: TGTGCCAGCAGCTTAACTCTTGTGGCTAGCGGGAGGGCCTACAATGAGCAGTTCTTC.

The chain links TRBV27 to TRBJ2-7; D call uncertain. This CDR3 contains 14 residues. Germline V CDR1 and CDR2: MNHEY, SMNVEV (reference sequence). The V end was cut by 2 bases, the J end by 6 bases, with 14 bases between. DNA of the CDR3: TGTGCCAGCAGTTTAGGGCTAGGGTTGCGCGAGCAGTACTTC. Encoded protein: CASSLGLGLREQYF.

This clone was observed a handful of times. This chain connects TRBV5-5 to TRBJ2-7; no clear D. The germline CDR1 and CDR2 sequences are SGHKS and YYEKEE (reference sequence). Trimming pared 0 bases from V and 2 bases from J, leaving 12 bases between. The CDR3 loop spans 15 amino acids. The CDR3 here is CASSLEWQATYEQYF. Written as DNA, the CDR3 is TGTGCCAGCAGCTTGGAGTGGCAGGCCACCTACGAGCAGTACTTC.

The CDR3 region has the DNA TGTGCCAGCAGTCCCGGACCCACCGGGGAGCAGTACTTC. Amino acid sequence: CASSPGPTGEQYF. The V and J genes are TRBV6-1 and TRBJ2-7; D unresolved. Trimming stripped 5 bases from V and 7 bases from J, with 15 bases between. Germline V gene lookup returns CDR1 MNHNS and CDR2 SASEGT. The CDR3 extends over 13 amino acids.

The rearrangement joins TRBV7-9 to TRBJ2-7; 7 nucleotides align to TRBD1. The CDR3 loop spans 15 amino acids. Germline V gene sequence: CDR1 SEHNR, CDR2 FQNEAQ (reference sequence). The ends lost 7 bases at V and 1 base at J; junction bases unmatched: 10. The CDR3 DNA sequence: TGTGCCAGCACCCTAAGTGGGACAGAGTCCTACGAGCAGTACTTC. Translated, it gives CASTLSGTESYEQYF.

The chain has TRBV4-2 and TRBJ1-1; D is uncertain. V was cut by 2 bases and J by 4 bases, with 14 bases left in between. Germline CDR1 LGHNA, CDR2 YNFKEQ. The CDR3 runs 15 residues. The CDR3 here is CASSQLEGWGTEAFF. The CDR3 DNA is TGTGCCAGCAGCCAACTTGAAGGGTGGGGCACTGAAGCTTTCTTT.

The chain employs TRBV7-9 and TRBJ1-1, with D possibly matching TRBD1 (5 bases). Germline V gene lookup returns CDR1 SEHNR and CDR2 FQNEAQ (reference sequence). This CDR3 region has 19 residues. The V end lost 5 bases, the J end lost 6 bases, and 31 bases lay between the germline ends. This CDR3 reads CASSGSGTGIGRGGPEAFF. The CDR3, as DNA: TGTGCCAGCAGCGGATCAGGGACGGGGATTGGAAGGGGAGGCCCTGAAGCTTTCTTT. Using reference TRBV7-9 and TRBJ1-1 for the parts outside the CDR3, the full variable domain is DTGVSQNPRHKITKRGQNVTFRCDPISEHNRLYWYRQTLGQGPEFLTYFQNEAQLEKSRLLSDRFSAERPKGSFSTLEIQRTEQGDSAMYLCASSGSGTGIGRGGPEAFFGQGTRLTVV.